Listed below are T cell receptor beta chains from one sample, sequenced in a study of T-cell memory formation after mild COVID-19. MiXCR was run by TCRdb on the 5' RACE reads, yielding one entry per CDR3 protein. The table has roughly 86,000 distinct CDR3 sequences, about 14% seen once. Sequenced material: PBMCs or a T cell subset sorted from them (not recorded which). The source is a young man who had mild COVID-19 (a few samples of this study predate the infection). Cell type and time point are not known. The CDR3 runs from the conserved cysteine through the conserved F or W. Fields, in order: V gene, J gene, CDR3 protein.

>TRBV5-4|TRBJ2-1
CASTSRLAGGDEQFF
>TRBV15|TRBJ2-2
CATSYGRGETGELFF
>TRBV4-3|TRBJ1-3
CASSQDSFSLGNTIYF
>TRBV7-8|TRBJ1-5
CASSTRASNQPQHF
>TRBV5-8|TRBJ2-7
CASSWTGSSYEQYF
>TRBV5-8|TRBJ2-4
CASSRRQNKNIQYF
>TRBV6-5|TRBJ2-2
CASRTLERGRFGELFF
>TRBV7-9|TRBJ2-7
CASSSGQGPHEQYF
>TRBV7-9|TRBJ1-1
CASSLVGTGWRNTEAFF
>TRBV4-3|TRBJ2-1
CASSQDQGDNEQFF
>TRBV10-3|TRBJ2-2
CAISEGLTGELFF
>TRBV5-1|TRBJ2-3
CASSLGLPPSDTQYF
>TRBV20-1|TRBJ2-1
CSAPPTSGSYNEQFF
>TRBV4-3|TRBJ1-1
CASSRSQGSSFSYTEAFF
>TRBV6-6|TRBJ1-6
CASYPGTLHF
>TRBV3-1|TRBJ2-7
CASSPDLGQDREQYF
>TRBV4-1|TRBJ1-1
CASSQDDQGNTEAFF
>TRBV5-1|TRBJ1-1
CASSHHDGGTEAFF
>TRBV15|TRBJ2-3
CATSSPRETSTDTQYF
>TRBV9|TRBJ2-7
CASSKGAAYEQYF
>TRBV29-1|TRBJ2-4
CSVIETGNIQYF
>TRBV4-3|TRBJ2-7
CASSQGSGRSRHEQYF
>TRBV15|TRBJ2-5
CATSRALAGGNQETQYF
>TRBV7-8|TRBJ1-5
CASSRGVGQPQHF
>TRBV4-1|TRBJ2-7
CASSRNGQGVSYEQYF
>TRBV4-2|TRBJ2-1
CASSQDPAGGYNEQFF
>TRBV10-1|TRBJ1-2
CASSEVIKVYGYTF
>TRBV3-1|TRBJ2-4
CASSQDSDIQYF
>TRBV3-1|TRBJ2-7
CASSALPGYEQYF
>TRBV12-3/TRBV12-4|TRBJ1-5
CASSLAPNQPQHF
>TRBV28|TRBJ1-4
CASSWTGDHEKLFF
>TRBV20-1|TRBJ1-1
CSARDWDYRSTEAFF
>TRBV30|TRBJ1-3
CAWSWGSGNTIYF
>TRBV5-5|TRBJ2-4
CASSLLTAELIVQYF
>TRBV4-1|TRBJ1-6
CASSVPDFFNSPLHF
>TRBV2|TRBJ2-1
CATLKLSNEQFF
>TRBV29-1|TRBJ2-1
CSVEGSRGGLYNEQFF
>TRBV3-1|TRBJ2-4
CASSQFNSKNIQYF
>TRBV11-2|TRBJ1-1
CASSNGGQVNTEAFF
>TRBV3-1|TRBJ2-7
CASSQDSGVSYEQYF
>TRBV7-8|TRBJ2-3
CASSTKLVQYF
>TRBV7-2|TRBJ2-1
CASSPGRGVSYNEQFF
>TRBV4-1|TRBJ2-7
CASSQVIVAYEQYF
>TRBV15|TRBJ1-2
CATSRGGEGNYGYTF
>TRBV4-1|TRBJ2-2
CASSRHRDSNTGELFF
>TRBV4-1|TRBJ2-5
CASSQEDADQETQYF